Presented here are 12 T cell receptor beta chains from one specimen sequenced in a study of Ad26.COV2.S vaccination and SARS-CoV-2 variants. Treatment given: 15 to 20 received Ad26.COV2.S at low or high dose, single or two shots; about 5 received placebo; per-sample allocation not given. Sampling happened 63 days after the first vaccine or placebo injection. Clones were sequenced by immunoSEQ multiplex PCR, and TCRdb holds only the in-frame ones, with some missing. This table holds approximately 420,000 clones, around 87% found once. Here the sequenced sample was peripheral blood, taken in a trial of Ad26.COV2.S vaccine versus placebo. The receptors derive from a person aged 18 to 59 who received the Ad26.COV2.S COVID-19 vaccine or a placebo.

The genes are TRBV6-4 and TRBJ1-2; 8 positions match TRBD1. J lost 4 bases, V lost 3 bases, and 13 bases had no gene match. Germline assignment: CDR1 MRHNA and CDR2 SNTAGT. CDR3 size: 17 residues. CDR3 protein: CASSEFRGTGRGYGYTF. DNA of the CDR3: TGTGCCAGCAGTGAATTTCGTGGGACAGGTCGGGGCTATGGCTACACCTTC.

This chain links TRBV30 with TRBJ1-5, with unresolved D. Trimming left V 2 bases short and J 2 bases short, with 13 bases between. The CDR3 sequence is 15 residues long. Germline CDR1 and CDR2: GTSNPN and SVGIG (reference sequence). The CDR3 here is CAWSTGGRGNQPQHF. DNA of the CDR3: TGTGCCTGGAGTACCGGAGGGAGGGGCAATCAGCCCCAGCATTTT.

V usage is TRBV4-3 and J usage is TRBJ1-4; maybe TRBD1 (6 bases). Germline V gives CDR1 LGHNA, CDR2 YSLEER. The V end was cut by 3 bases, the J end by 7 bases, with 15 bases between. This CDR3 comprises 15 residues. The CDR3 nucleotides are TGCGCCAGCAGCCATGGACAGAGGGAATCTGAAAAACTGTTTTTT. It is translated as CASSHGQRESEKLFF.

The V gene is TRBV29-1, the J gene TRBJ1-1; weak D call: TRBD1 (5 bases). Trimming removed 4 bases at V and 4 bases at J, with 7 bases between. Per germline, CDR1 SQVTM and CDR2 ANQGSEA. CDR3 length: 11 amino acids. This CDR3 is CSVGQITEAFF. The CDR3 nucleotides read TGCAGCGTTGGACAGATCACTGAAGCTTTCTTT.

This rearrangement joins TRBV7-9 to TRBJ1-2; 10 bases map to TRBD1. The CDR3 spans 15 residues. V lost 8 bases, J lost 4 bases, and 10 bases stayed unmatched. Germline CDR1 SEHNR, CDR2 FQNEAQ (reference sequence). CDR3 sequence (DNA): TGTGCCAGCTCCACCGGGACAGGGGCCACCTATGGCTACACCTTC. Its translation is CASSTGTGATYGYTF.

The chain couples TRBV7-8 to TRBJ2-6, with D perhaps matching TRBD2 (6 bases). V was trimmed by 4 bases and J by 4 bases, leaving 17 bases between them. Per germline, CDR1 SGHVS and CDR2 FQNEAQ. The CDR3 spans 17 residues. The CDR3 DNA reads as TGTGCCAGCAGCTCACCCCGAAGGGCGGGGGGGGCCAACGTCCTGACTTTC. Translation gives CASSSPRRAGGANVLTF.

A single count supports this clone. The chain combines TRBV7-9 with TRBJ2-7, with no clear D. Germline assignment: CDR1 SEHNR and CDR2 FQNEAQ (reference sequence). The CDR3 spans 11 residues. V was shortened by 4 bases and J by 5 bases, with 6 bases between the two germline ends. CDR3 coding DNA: TGTGCCAGCAGCTACAGCCACGAGCAGTACTTC. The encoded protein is CASSYSHEQYF.

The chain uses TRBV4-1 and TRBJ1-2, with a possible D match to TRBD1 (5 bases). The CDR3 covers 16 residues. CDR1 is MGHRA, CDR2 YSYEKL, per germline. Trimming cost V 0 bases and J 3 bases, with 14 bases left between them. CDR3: CASSQDRGSVDYGYTF. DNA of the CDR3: TGCGCCAGCAGCCAAGATAGGGGTAGCGTCGACTATGGCTACACCTTC.

The DNA of the CDR3 is TGTGCCAGCACCTCTTCCGGGACAGGGACCCACGAGCAGTACTTC. Translated, it gives CASTSSGTGTHEQYF. The rearrangement joins TRBV27 to TRBJ2-7, with 9 bases that match TRBD1. Per germline, CDR1 MNHEY and CDR2 SMNVEV (reference sequence). V was clipped by 7 bases and J by 5 bases; unmatched bases: 12. The length of the CDR3 is 15 residues.

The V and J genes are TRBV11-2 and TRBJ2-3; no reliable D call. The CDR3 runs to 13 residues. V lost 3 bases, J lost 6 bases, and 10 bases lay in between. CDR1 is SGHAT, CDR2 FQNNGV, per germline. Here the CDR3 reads CASSFPNTDTQYF. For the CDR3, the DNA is TGTGCCAGCAGCTTCCCTAACACGGATACGCAGTATTTT.

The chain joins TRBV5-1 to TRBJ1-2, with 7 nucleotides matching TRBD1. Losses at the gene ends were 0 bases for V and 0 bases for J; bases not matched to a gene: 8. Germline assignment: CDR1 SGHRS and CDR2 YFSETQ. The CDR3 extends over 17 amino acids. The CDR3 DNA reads TGCGCCAGCAGCTTGGAGCCGACAGGGACAGCTAACTATGGCTACACCTTC. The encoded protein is CASSLEPTGTANYGYTF.

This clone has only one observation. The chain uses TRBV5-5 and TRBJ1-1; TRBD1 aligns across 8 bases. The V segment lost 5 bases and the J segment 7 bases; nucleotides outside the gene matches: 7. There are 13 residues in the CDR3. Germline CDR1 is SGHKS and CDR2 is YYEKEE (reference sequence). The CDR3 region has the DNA TGTGCCAGCAGGTACCCAGGGGGCGATGAAGCTTTCTTT. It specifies CASRYPGGDEAFF.